These 27 T cell receptor beta chains were sequenced from one sample in a study of blood T cell repertoires in COVID-19. Repertoires were generated with immunoSEQ multiplex PCR, while TCRdb's copy carries only in-frame clones and drops some. This sample has 200,000 to 250,000 clones, with about 84% found just once. Sequencing was carried out using peripheral blood. The source of these receptors is a human donor in a cohort sampled during active COVID-19.

About this clone: The junction and the germline gene differ at one end; a read error may be behind it. J is TRBJ2-3 and V is TRBV10-1; 7 bases agree with TRBD2. CDR3 length: 16 amino acids. Germline CDR1 reads WNHNN; CDR2 reads SYGVQD (reference sequence). CDR3 sequence: CASSDTTSLPTDTQYF. CDR3 bases: TGCGCCAGTAGTGATACGACTAGCTTGCCCACAGATACGCAGTATTTT.

This chain uses TRBV6-4 with TRBJ2-1; TRBD2 matches 10 bases. The trim removed 6 bases at V and 9 bases at J, leaving 26 bases unmatched. The CDR3 has 20 amino acids. The germline gives CDR1 MRHNA, CDR2 SNTAGT. CDR3 loop: CASRDHPYERASGRISEQFF. The CDR3 DNA reads as TGTGCCAGCAGAGACCATCCTTATGAAAGGGCTAGCGGGAGAATAAGTGAGCAGTTCTTC.

The gene calls are TRBV29-1 and TRBJ2-1, with 10 bases that match TRBD2. The CDR3 sequence is 16 residues long. Germline lookup yields CDR1 SQVTM and CDR2 ANQGSEA. The J segment lost 3 bases and the V segment lost 7 bases, leaving 12 bases of the junction unmatched. The CDR3 DNA reads as TGCAGCGCTGGAGGTCACCTAGCGGGAGTCTACAATGAGCAGTTCTTC. This encodes CSAGGHLAGVYNEQFF.

This chain connects TRBV6-1 to TRBJ1-2, with D unresolved. The CDR3 has 13 residues. Germline-derived CDR1 and CDR2 are MNHNS and SASEGT. With 3 bases removed from V and 8 bases from J, the gap between germline ends came to 13 bases. This chain's CDR3 is CASSDAASFGYTF. The CDR3 DNA sequence: TGTGCCAGCAGTGACGCAGCGTCCTTCGGCTACACCTTC.

The genes are TRBV7-8 and TRBJ2-7; 7 bases are shared with TRBD1. The CDR3 loop spans 16 amino acids. With V trimmed by 6 bases and J by 0 bases, 11 bases remained unmatched. CDR1 SGHVS and CDR2 FQNEAQ come from the germline V gene. Here the CDR3 DNA reads TGTGCCAGCAGAAAAGGATACGGGACAGCCTCCTACGAGCAGTACTTC. Encoded protein: CASRKGYGTASYEQYF.

The chain carries TRBV4-2 and TRBJ2-7; 9 nucleotides line up with TRBD1. The CDR3 runs 14 residues. Germline values: CDR1 LGHNA, CDR2 YNFKEQ. Trimming at V came to 5 bases and at J to 4 bases, leaving 6 bases not matched to a gene. Here the CDR3 DNA reads TGTGCCAGCAGCTCCGGGACAGGGAGGTACGAGCAGTACTTC. As protein: CASSSGTGRYEQYF.

The J gene is TRBJ2-7, the V gene TRBV2; 11 positions agree with TRBD1. The J segment lost 6 bases and the V segment lost 7 bases, leaving 8 bases of the junction unmatched. This CDR3 is 14 amino acids long. Germline V CDR1 and CDR2: SNHLY, FYNNEI. The CDR3 nucleotides read TGTGCCAGCAACCTTAGGACAGGGGGCGTCGAGCAGTACTTC. It is translated as CASNLRTGGVEQYF.

This chain uses TRBV28 with TRBJ1-4, with 7 bases matching TRBD1. The length of the CDR3 is 15 residues. V was pared by 5 bases and J by 3 bases, with 6 bases of the junction left unmatched. CDR1 and CDR2 from the germline V gene are MDHEN and SYDVKM. The CDR3 nucleotides read TGTGCCAGCAGTCTTACAGGGGCGGCTAATGAAAAACTGTTTTTT. As protein: CASSLTGAANEKLFF.

The gene calls are TRBV29-1 and TRBJ1-1, with 10 bases identical to TRBD1. Trimming cost V 7 bases and J 3 bases; bases outside gene matches: 2. CDR3 length equals 12 residues. Germline-derived CDR1 and CDR2 are SQVTM and ANQGSEA. CDR3 in amino acids: CSGGQGYTEAFF. The CDR3 DNA sequence: TGCAGCGGGGGACAGGGGTACACTGAAGCTTTCTTT.

This clone was detected once. This chain uses TRBV11-3 with TRBJ2-7; 9 nucleotides line up with TRBD1. The CDR3 covers 15 residues. The germline V gene has CDR1 SGHNT and CDR2 YENEEA. The V gene end was trimmed by 1 base and the J gene end by 3 bases; junction bases not matched to a gene: 4. CDR3 sequence (DNA): TGTGCCAGCAGCTTAGCTGCGACAGGGGGCTACGAGCAGTACTTC. Residues: CASSLAATGGYEQYF.

Only a few counts were recorded for this clone. The rearrangement joins TRBV6-5 to TRBJ1-1; D unclear. V was shortened by 8 bases and J by 4 bases, with 8 bases between the two germline ends. Germline V gives CDR1 MNHEY, CDR2 SVGAGI. The CDR3 totals 11 residues. The CDR3 coding sequence is TGTGCCAGCGGCTGGAGCACTGAAGCTTTCTTT. As protein: CASGWSTEAFF.

The sample holds a few counts of this clone. The chain recombines TRBV23-1 with TRBJ1-5; D unclear. TRBV23-1 is classed as an ORF, of uncertain function. V lost 0 bases to trimming and J lost 7 bases, with 13 bases between them. This CDR3 spans 15 amino acids. In nucleotides, the CDR3 is TGCGCCAGCAGTCAATCGAGATGCGCCAACCAGCCCCAGCATTTT. This sequence encodes CASSQSRCANQPQHF.

This chain joins TRBV5-8 and TRBJ2-4; TRBD2 might be the D (5 bases). Trimming took 1 base from V and 3 from J, leaving 17 bases between them. CDR1 and CDR2 (germline): SGHTS, YDEGEE. The CDR3 loop spans 17 amino acids. CDR3 amino acids: CASSLWLREVGKNIQYF. The CDR3 region has the DNA TGTGCCAGCAGCTTGTGGCTCCGGGAAGTTGGCAAAAACATTCAGTACTTC. The complete variable domain, with remaining parts taken from reference TRBV5-8 and TRBJ2-4, reads EAGVTQSPTHLIKTRGQQATLRCSPISGHTSVYWYQQALGLGLQFLLWYDEGEERNRGNFPPRFSGRQFPNYSSELNVNALELEDSALYLCASSLWLREVGKNIQYFGAGTRLSVL.

The genes are TRBV28 and TRBJ1-6; TRBD1 might be the D (6 bases). Trimming stripped 5 bases from V and 6 bases from J, with 17 bases between. This CDR3 region has 16 residues. Germline CDR1 is MDHEN and CDR2 is SYDVKM. CDR3 sequence reads: CASSPEQGSGNSPLHF. The CDR3 DNA sequence: TGTGCCAGCAGTCCGGAACAGGGATCGGGTAATTCACCCCTCCACTTT.

This clone was observed at least ten times. V usage is TRBV5-4 and J usage is TRBJ2-7; 10 nucleotides agree with TRBD2. With 4 bases clipped from V and 3 bases from J, the junction kept 7 bases outside the gene matches. Germline V CDR1 and CDR2: SGHNT, YYREEE (reference sequence). The CDR3 consists of 15 residues. The CDR3 sequence is CASSPGLAGVYEQYF. CDR3 bases: TGTGCCAGCAGCCCCGGGCTAGCGGGAGTCTACGAGCAGTACTTC.

The chain carries TRBV19 and TRBJ1-1; D possibly corresponds to TRBD1 (5 bases). V was cut by 3 bases and J by 3 bases, with 11 bases left in between. The germline gives CDR1 LNHDA, CDR2 SQIVND (reference sequence). This CDR3 is built from 14 residues. The CDR3 coding sequence is TGTGCCAGTAGTATCCGCAGGGCGGACACTGAAGCTTTCTTT. The encoded protein is CASSIRRADTEAFF.

To note about this clone: This CDR3 is also generated by other DNA sequences in the sample. V gene TRBV11-3 combines with J gene TRBJ1-1, with D uncertain. V was trimmed by 0 bases and J by 1 base, leaving 3 bases between them. The CDR3 length is 13 residues. CDR1 is SGHNT and CDR2 is YENEEA in the germline V gene. The CDR3 region is CASSLDRNTEAFF. For the CDR3, the DNA is TGTGCCAGCAGCTTAGACCGGAACACTGAAGCTTTCTTT.

CDR3 bases: TGTGCCAGCAGCTTTTGGGTGGGGGCGGAGACCCAGTACTTC. Encoded protein: CASSFWVGAETQYF. The chain has TRBV7-2 and TRBJ2-5; tentative D call: TRBD1 (6 bases). Trimming stripped 3 bases from V and 5 bases from J, with 13 bases between. The CDR3 has 14 amino acids. Germline CDR1 and CDR2: SGHTA and FQGNSA.

The chain recombines TRBV7-8 with TRBJ2-1; D is unclear. Germline V gene data show CDR1 as SGHVS and CDR2 as FQNEAQ. Trimming removed 9 bases at V and 0 bases at J, with 9 bases between. The CDR3 is 13 amino acids. This chain's CDR3 is CASFFLSYNEQFF. In DNA form, the CDR3 reads TGTGCCAGTTTCTTTCTCTCCTACAATGAGCAGTTCTTC.

The chain links TRBV12-3 or TRBV12-4 to TRBJ2-5; D uncertain. V lost 6 bases and J 1 base, leaving 6 bases between the germline ends. The CDR3 length is 12 residues. CDR3 nucleotides: TGTGCCAGCAGACTCCTCCAAGAGACCCAGTACTTC. Its translation: CASRLLQETQYF.

This clone has only one observation. Other DNA sequences within the sample encode an identical CDR3. The CDR3 DNA is TGTGCCAGCAGCCAAGACGCCGCGGGGGAGACCCAGTACTTC. Its translation: CASSQDAAGETQYF. J is TRBJ2-5 and V is TRBV3-1 (or the pseudogene TRBV3-2); maybe TRBD2 (6 bases). CDR1 is LGHDT, CDR2 YNNKEL, per germline (reference sequence). The CDR3 length is 14 residues. V was cut by 0 bases and J by 5 bases, with 10 bases left in between.

V and J are TRBV15 and TRBJ2-1; 8 nucleotides match TRBD1. Germline loops: CDR1 LNHNV, CDR2 YYDKDF (reference sequence). The CDR3 has 15 amino acids. V was pared by 2 bases and J by 5 bases, with 5 bases of the junction left unmatched. CDR3 residues: CATSRRTGSNNEQFF. The CDR3 DNA is TGTGCCACCAGCAGAAGGACAGGGTCTAACAATGAGCAGTTCTTC. Full variable domain (missing parts from reference TRBV15 and TRBJ2-1): DAMVIQNPRYQVTQFGKPVTLSCSQTLNHNVMYWYQQKSSQAPKLLFHYYDKDFNNEADTPDNFQSRRPNTSFCFLDIRSPGLGDTAMYLCATSRRTGSNNEQFFGPGTRLTVL.

This sequence joins TRBV27 and TRBJ2-7; 8 bases fit TRBD1. The CDR3 runs 15 residues. V shed 3 bases and J 3 bases; nucleotides not matched to a gene: 7. Per the germline V gene, CDR1 is MNHEY and CDR2 is SMNVEV (reference sequence). The CDR3, as DNA: TGTGCCAGCAGTTTGTCCTCAGGGGGCATCTACGAGCAGTACTTC. It encodes CASSLSSGGIYEQYF.

The rearrangement links TRBV21-1 to TRBJ2-1; TRBD1 reflects the table's D call only, with no check against the DNA. TRBV21-1 represents a pseudogene. This CDR3 spans 16 amino acids. For the CDR3, the DNA is TGTGCCAGCAGCAAAAGGAGGGATCGACAGGGCGGTGAGCAGTTCTTC. It encodes CASSKRRDRQGGEQFF.

V gene TRBV5-5 combines with J gene TRBJ2-3; the D gene is possibly TRBD1 (5 bases). From germline, CDR1 is SGHKS and CDR2 YYEKEE (reference sequence). The CDR3 runs to 15 residues. V was shortened by 4 bases and J by 6 bases, with 18 bases between the two germline ends. This CDR3 reads CASSDPLGVVDTQYF. CDR3 DNA: TGTGCCAGCAGCGACCCCCTAGGGGTGGTGGATACGCAGTATTTT. The full variable domain, completed using reference TRBV5-5 and TRBJ2-3, is DAGVTQSPTHLIKTRGQQVTLRCSPISGHKSVSWYQQVLGQGPQFIFQYYEKEERGRGNFPDRFSARQFPNYSSELNVNALLLGDSALYLCASSDPLGVVDTQYFGPGTRLTVL.

The chain joins TRBV5-4 to TRBJ2-7; 7 bases fit TRBD1. The CDR3 spans 16 residues. V lost 4 bases and J lost 3; bases outside the gene matches: 13. The V gene's germline CDR1 is SGHNT and CDR2 YYREEE (reference sequence). CDR3 sequence reads: CASSVLNRDRLYEQYF. The CDR3 nucleotides are TGTGCCAGCAGCGTACTCAACCGGGACAGACTCTACGAGCAGTACTTC.

The rearrangement joins TRBV28 to TRBJ2-4; TRBD2 matches at 8 bases. V shed 5 bases, J shed 7 bases, and the junction held 7 bases outside the gene matches. The CDR3 is 14 residues long. Germline-derived CDR1 and CDR2 are MDHEN and SYDVKM. The CDR3, as DNA: TGTGCCAGCAGTGCCCCGGGGGGGTTGAACATTCAGTACTTC. Translating gives CASSAPGGLNIQYF.